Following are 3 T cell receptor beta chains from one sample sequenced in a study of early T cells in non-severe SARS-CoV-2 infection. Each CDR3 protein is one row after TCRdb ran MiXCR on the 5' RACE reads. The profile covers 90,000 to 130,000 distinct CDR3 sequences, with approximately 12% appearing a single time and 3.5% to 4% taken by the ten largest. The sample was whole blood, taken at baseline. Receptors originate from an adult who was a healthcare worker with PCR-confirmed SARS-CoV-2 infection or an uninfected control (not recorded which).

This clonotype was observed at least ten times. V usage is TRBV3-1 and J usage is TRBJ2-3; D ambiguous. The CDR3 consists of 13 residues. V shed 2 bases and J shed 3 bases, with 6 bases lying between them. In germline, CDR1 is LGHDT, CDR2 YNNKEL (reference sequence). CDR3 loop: CASSQLSTDTQYF. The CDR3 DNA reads TGTGCCAGCAGCCAATTAAGTACAGATACGCAGTATTTT.

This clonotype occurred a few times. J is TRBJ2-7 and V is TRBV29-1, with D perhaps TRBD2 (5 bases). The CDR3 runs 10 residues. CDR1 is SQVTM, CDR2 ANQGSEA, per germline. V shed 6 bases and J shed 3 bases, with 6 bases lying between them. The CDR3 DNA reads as TGCAGCGTGAGGGACTACGAGCAGTACTTC. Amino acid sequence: CSVRDYEQYF.

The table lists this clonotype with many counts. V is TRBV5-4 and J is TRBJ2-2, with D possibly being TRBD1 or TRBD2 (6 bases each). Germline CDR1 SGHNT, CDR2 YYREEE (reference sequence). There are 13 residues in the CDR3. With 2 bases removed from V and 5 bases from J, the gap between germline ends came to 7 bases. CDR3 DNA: TGTGCCAGCAGCTTAGGGGGGACCGGGGAGCTGTTTTTT. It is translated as CASSLGGTGELFF.